A single sample gave rise to the 17 T cell receptor beta chains below, sequenced in a study of blood T cell repertoires in COVID-19. The method was immunoSEQ multiplex PCR; TCRdb's version includes in-frame clones alone and lacks a portion of them. Of about 220,000 clones listed, about 80% are singletons. The sequenced material came from peripheral blood. The source is a woman aged 55 to 70 with acute or convalescent COVID-19.

This clone was seen only a few times. The chain joins TRBV12-3 or TRBV12-4 to TRBJ1-1, with TRBD1 identical over 9 bases. J lost 4 bases, V lost 4 bases, and 1 base had no gene match. The CDR3 length is 13 residues. The CDR3 nucleotides are TGTGCCAGCAGTTGGGACAGGGTCACTGAAGCTTTCTTT. It is translated as CASSWDRVTEAFF.

This rearrangement joins TRBV15 to TRBJ1-4; 7 bases map to TRBD1. This CDR3 is built from 15 residues. CDR1 and CDR2 (germline): LNHNV, YYDKDF (reference sequence). Unmatched junction bases numbered 5, after V lost 4 bases and J lost 3 bases. The CDR3 reads CATSTDRVANEKLFF. CDR3 nucleotides: TGTGCCACCAGCACCGACAGGGTGGCTAATGAAAAACTGTTTTTT.

The chain is built from TRBV10-3 and TRBJ2-2, with 8 bases matching TRBD1. Germline V gene lookup returns CDR1 ENHRY and CDR2 SYGVKD. J was trimmed by 0 bases and V by 4 bases; bases with no gene match: 4. The CDR3 runs 16 residues. The CDR3 loop is CAISARDRSNTGELFF. For the CDR3, the DNA is TGTGCCATCAGTGCCCGGGACAGGTCGAACACCGGGGAGCTGTTTTTT.

In the case of this clone: Its ends do not fully match the called genes, so a read error is possible. The chain's CDR3 is CASSIWTGKNTIYF. The CDR3 DNA reads TGTGCCAGCAGTATATGGACAGGGAAAAACACCATATATTTT. The genes are TRBV28 and TRBJ1-3; 8 positions agree with TRBD1. Per the germline V gene, CDR1 is MDHEN and CDR2 is SYDVKM. The CDR3 totals 14 residues.

The rearrangement links TRBV19 to TRBJ1-1; D may be TRBD1 (5 bases). This CDR3 comprises 14 residues. Trimming took 7 bases from V and 4 from J, leaving 16 bases between them. Germline V gene data show CDR1 as LNHDA and CDR2 as SQIVND (reference sequence). The chain's CDR3 is CASMSLGGFTEAFF. The CDR3 region has the DNA TGTGCCAGTATGTCCCTTGGGGGGTTCACTGAAGCTTTCTTT.

The chain uses TRBV6-5 and TRBJ2-5; D gene uncertain. V lost 6 bases, J lost 2 bases, and 13 bases lay in between. CDR3 length equals 14 residues. Germline lookup yields CDR1 MNHEY and CDR2 SVGAGI. The CDR3 sequence is CASRPLTSQETQYF. Here the CDR3 DNA reads TGTGCCAGCAGGCCGTTGACTTCGCAAGAGACCCAGTACTTC.

The V call is TRBV2, the J call TRBJ1-2; a possible D gene is TRBD1 (6 bases). There are 13 residues in the CDR3. V was pared by 8 bases and J by 5 bases, with 15 bases between. Germline V CDR1 and CDR2: SNHLY, FYNNEI. The DNA of the CDR3 is TGTGCCAGCGAACTCAGGGGTGGGTATGGCTACACCTTC. Residues: CASELRGGYGYTF.

The chain uses TRBV18 and TRBJ2-7; D possibly corresponds to TRBD2 (6 bases). Trimming left V 3 bases short and J 6 bases short, with 15 bases between. In germline, CDR1 is KGHSH, CDR2 LQKENI. The length of the CDR3 is 14 residues. The CDR3 region is CASSPSREKTEQYF. CDR3 nucleotides: TGTGCCAGCTCACCCAGCCGGGAGAAGACCGAGCAGTACTTC.

The chain couples TRBV30 to TRBJ1-4, with 7 bases matching TRBD1. This CDR3 comprises 13 residues. The junction had 4 bases not matched to a gene; V was cut back by 2 bases and J by 7 bases. Germline lookup yields CDR1 GTSNPN and CDR2 SVGIG (reference sequence). CDR3 DNA: TGTGCCTGGAGTCCTGGGACAGCTGAAAAACTGTTTTTT. Its protein product is CAWSPGTAEKLFF.

This chain connects TRBV4-1 to TRBJ1-4; the match to TRBD1 covers 10 bases. CDR3 length: 15 residues. Looked up from germline, CDR1 is MGHRA and CDR2 is YSYEKL. The J segment lost 8 bases and the V segment lost 1 base, leaving 4 bases of the junction unmatched. The CDR3 DNA reads as TGCGCCAGCAGCCAAGGGACAGGGGGTTTCGAAAAACTGTTTTTT. It specifies CASSQGTGGFEKLFF.

This clone was seen once. The rearrangement joins TRBV7-2 to TRBJ2-7, with 11 bases that match TRBD2. V gave up 2 bases and J gave up 6 bases; unmatched junction bases: 12. CDR3 length equals 17 residues. Germline CDR1 is SGHTA and CDR2 is FQGNSA. CDR3 region: CASSLYGSLAGGGEQYF. CDR3 bases: TGTGCCAGCAGCTTATACGGAAGTCTAGCGGGGGGCGGCGAGCAGTACTTC.

V and J are TRBV9 and TRBJ1-3; 8 bases line up with TRBD1. In germline, CDR1 is SGDLS, CDR2 YYNGEE. CDR3 length: 16 residues. J lost 4 bases, V lost 4 bases, and 10 bases had no gene match. The CDR3 region has the DNA TGTGCCAGCAGCTTTCGGACAGGGATCGGGGGAAACACCATATATTTT. Amino acids: CASSFRTGIGGNTIYF.

The chain is built from TRBV7-2 and TRBJ1-6; D unclear. CDR1 is SGHTA and CDR2 is FQGNSA in the germline V gene. CDR3 size: 12 residues. Deletions cut 1 base from V and 16 bases from J, with 11 bases between. The CDR3 DNA reads as TGTGCCAGCAGCTTAGGGGCCCTCAAGCTCCACTTT. Residues: CASSLGALKLHF.

This clone was seen just once. The V call is TRBV3-1 (or the pseudogene TRBV3-2), the J call TRBJ2-3; the D gene is possibly TRBD1 (7 bases). The CDR3 length is 16 residues. V was trimmed by 1 base and J by 4 bases, leaving 15 bases between them. Germline loops: CDR1 LGHDT, CDR2 YNNKEL (reference sequence). CDR3: CASSQGRTGEADTQYF. CDR3 sequence (DNA): TGTGCCAGCAGCCAAGGCCGAACAGGGGAGGCAGATACGCAGTATTTT.

The V and J genes are TRBV4-1 and TRBJ2-3; no clear D. Germline CDR1 MGHRA, CDR2 YSYEKL. The CDR3 consists of 16 residues. V was cut by 0 bases and J by 0 bases, with 10 bases left in between. This chain's CDR3 is CASSQDGDASTDTQYF. The CDR3 coding sequence is TGCGCCAGCAGCCAAGATGGAGATGCGAGCACAGATACGCAGTATTTT.

The chain recombines TRBV9 with TRBJ2-3, with D possibly TRBD2 on 5 matching bases. Germline values: CDR1 SGDLS, CDR2 YYNGEE. V was clipped by 0 bases and J by 5 bases, with 16 bases between them. This CDR3 spans 16 amino acids. The chain's CDR3 is CASSVGTRLELDTQYF. CDR3 DNA: TGTGCCAGCAGCGTAGGGACTCGACTGGAGTTAGATACGCAGTATTTT.

The V call is TRBV4-2, the J call TRBJ2-1; no reliable D call. V was cut by 0 bases and J by 7 bases, with 16 bases left in between. Germline CDR1 reads LGHNA; CDR2 reads YNFKEQ. The CDR3 sequence is 16 residues long. The CDR3 reads CASSQDLGQPTNEQFF. Written as DNA, the CDR3 is TGTGCCAGCAGCCAAGATCTGGGCCAGCCGACAAATGAGCAGTTCTTC.